The 30 T cell receptor beta chains below were found in one sample sequenced in a study of blood T cells in healthy people across ages. The authors ran a second PCR of about 7 to 12 cycles using a sample-barcoded 5' primer and a J-beta primer mix. MiXCR, run by TCRdb on the 5' RACE reads, gives a single entry per CDR3 protein. The sample consists of 1,500,000 or so distinct CDR3 sequences, roughly 59% of them appearing once. Input material: blood. The receptors were gathered from a man younger than 35 in good health.

The chain couples TRBV5-6 to TRBJ2-1; D is undetermined. This CDR3 is 14 amino acids long. V shed 0 bases and J shed 9 bases, with 13 bases lying between them. CDR1 and CDR2 from the germline V gene are SGHDT and YYEEEE. DNA of the CDR3: TGTGCCAGCAGCTTGGGGTCTACCAATAGTGAGCAGTTCTTC. Protein sequence: CASSLGSTNSEQFF.

This chain uses TRBV29-1 with TRBJ2-1, with 7 nucleotides matching TRBD2. The CDR3 is 13 amino acids. CDR1 and CDR2 from the germline V gene are SQVTM and ANQGSEA. The trim removed 5 bases at V and 6 bases at J, leaving 7 bases unmatched. The CDR3: CSVSGGFGNEQFF. Here the CDR3 DNA reads TGCAGCGTTTCGGGGGGTTTCGGCAATGAGCAGTTCTTC.

The V call is TRBV29-1, the J call TRBJ2-3; 9 bases match TRBD2. Trimming cost V 4 bases and J 6 bases; bases outside gene matches: 5. The CDR3 sequence is 13 residues long. The germline V gene encodes CDR1 SQVTM and CDR2 ANQGSEA. This CDR3 reads CSVVAGVGDTQYF. CDR3 bases: TGCAGCGTTGTAGCGGGGGTAGGGGATACGCAGTATTTT.

The chain couples TRBV6-1 to TRBJ2-1; TRBD2 matches 10 bases. The V gene's germline CDR1 is MNHNS and CDR2 SASEGT. J gave up 0 bases and V 1 base, and 3 bases lay outside the gene matches. CDR3 length equals 17 residues. The CDR3 DNA sequence: TGTGCCAGCAGTGAAGAACTAGCGGGGAGCTCCTACAATGAGCAGTTCTTC. Residues: CASSEELAGSSYNEQFF.

In its sample, this clonotype was seen a few times. This rearrangement joins TRBV5-1 to TRBJ2-4; 9 nucleotides agree with TRBD1. Trimming removed 0 bases from V and 8 bases from J; junction bases left unmatched: 3. The CDR3 sequence is 14 residues long. Germline values: CDR1 SGHRS, CDR2 YFSETQ. CDR3 bases: TGCGCCAGCAGCTTGGAACAGGGGGCGGACATTCAGTACTTC. Translated, it gives CASSLEQGADIQYF.

The chain is built from TRBV10-3 and TRBJ2-1, with a weak D call TRBD1 (5 bases). Trimming shortened V by 7 bases and J by 1 base, and 8 bases separated the two germline ends. Germline assignment: CDR1 ENHRY and CDR2 SYGVKD. This CDR3 region has 13 residues. The CDR3 DNA is TGTGCCATCAATACAGGTTCCTACAATGAGCAGTTCTTC. Its translation is CAINTGSYNEQFF.

The chain is built from TRBV3-1 and TRBJ1-2; no clear D. Trimming stripped 4 bases from V and 5 bases from J, with 8 bases between. This CDR3 has 12 residues. Germline V lookup: CDR1 LGHDT, CDR2 YNNKEL (reference sequence). CDR3 sequence: CASSRGLYGYTF. The CDR3 DNA reads as TGTGCCAGCAGCCGGGGTTTGTATGGCTACACCTTC.

This chain links TRBV20-1 with TRBJ1-2; D gene uncertain. Trimming left V 6 bases short and J 10 bases short, with 18 bases between. The germline gives CDR1 DFQATT, CDR2 SNEGSKA (reference sequence). The CDR3 sequence is 12 residues long. The CDR3 nucleotides read TGCAGTGCCCCCCCCAAATATTCCGACTACACCTTC. Protein product: CSAPPKYSDYTF.

Worth noting for this clonotype: With a much larger clone just one base away, this may be a read error. J is TRBJ2-3 and V is TRBV5-1, with 7 nucleotides matching TRBD2. Germline V lookup: CDR1 SGHRS, CDR2 YFSETQ. There are 16 residues in the CDR3. In nucleotides, the CDR3 is TGCACCAGCAGCTGGGGAGCGGGAACGAGCACAGATACGCAGTATTTT. It specifies CTSSWGAGTSTDTQYF. The full variable domain, completed using reference TRBV5-1 and TRBJ2-3, is KAGVTQTPRYLIKTRGQQVTLSCSPISGHRSVSWYQQTPGQGLQFLFEYFSETQRNKGNFPGRFSGRQFSNSRSEMNVSTLELGDSALYLCTSSWGAGTSTDTQYFGPGTRLTVL.

This clonotype was observed a few times. The rearrangement links TRBV29-1 to TRBJ1-2; a weak D match, TRBD1 (6 bases). The CDR3 covers 15 residues. Trimming removed 3 bases from V and 3 bases from J, with 17 bases in between. Germline values: CDR1 SQVTM, CDR2 ANQGSEA. This chain's CDR3 is CSVDSATGTYYGYTF. The DNA of the CDR3 is TGCAGCGTTGATTCGGCAACAGGGACCTACTATGGCTACACCTTC. Filled out from reference TRBV29-1 and TRBJ1-2, the complete variable domain reads SAVISQKPSRDICQRGTSLTIQCQVDSQVTMMFWYRQQPGQSLTLIATANQGSEATYESGFVIDKFPISRPNLTFSTLTVSNMSPEDSSIYLCSVDSATGTYYGYTFGSGTRLTVV.

The rearrangement uses TRBV27 and TRBJ1-4; perhaps TRBD1 as D (5 bases). This CDR3 is built from 14 residues. V lost 5 bases and J lost 8, with 15 bases in between. Germline CDR1 is MNHEY and CDR2 is SMNVEV (reference sequence). CDR3 DNA: TGTGCCAGCAGTCTCTCTGTTCGGGGGGAAAAACTGTTTTTT. Its protein is CASSLSVRGEKLFF.

This clonotype was seen more than once but under ten times. V gene TRBV20-1 combines with J gene TRBJ2-5, with 7 nucleotides matching TRBD1. The germline V gene has CDR1 DFQATT and CDR2 SNEGSKA (reference sequence). Trimming cost V 4 bases and J 0 bases; bases outside gene matches: 2. CDR3 length: 13 amino acids. The CDR3 sequence: CSATGTDQETQYF. The CDR3 nucleotides are TGCAGTGCTACTGGGACAGACCAAGAGACCCAGTACTTC.

In this sample, this clonotype turned up a few times. The chain uses TRBV7-2 and TRBJ2-7; 13 nucleotides agree with TRBD2. CDR3 length: 18 amino acids. The J segment lost 0 bases and the V segment lost 4 bases, leaving 9 bases of the junction unmatched. Germline V gene lookup returns CDR1 SGHTA and CDR2 FQGNSA. As DNA, the CDR3 is TGTGCCAGCAGCTGGTCCGGGACTAGCGGGACAAGCTCCTACGAGCAGTACTTC. Residues: CASSWSGTSGTSSYEQYF.

This chain links TRBV5-1 with TRBJ2-7; D remains ambiguous. The ends were cut back, 4 bases at V and 6 bases at J, with 14 bases in the middle. Germline CDR1 reads SGHRS; CDR2 reads YFSETQ. The CDR3 has 13 residues. CDR3 nucleotide sequence: TGCGCCAGCAGCCCCCTGTACCCTTTCGAGCAGTACTTC. It yields the protein CASSPLYPFEQYF.

The V call is TRBV10-2, the J call TRBJ2-7, with TRBD1 matching over 8 bases. Gene TRBJ2-5 matches the end of the DNA better, so the J call may be wrong. Looked up from germline, CDR1 is WSHSY and CDR2 is SAAADI. This CDR3 has 13 amino acids. This CDR3 reads CASIKTGEETQYF. The CDR3 region has the DNA TGCGCCAGCATCAAGACAGGGGAAGAGACCCAGTACTTC.

The chain has TRBV10-3 and TRBJ2-1; D unclear. This CDR3 comprises 17 residues. The ends were cut back, 0 bases at V and 7 bases at J, with 19 bases in the middle. Germline assignment: CDR1 ENHRY and CDR2 SYGVKD. CDR3 loop: CAISESKSTIPRNEQFF. CDR3 in DNA: TGTGCCATCAGTGAGTCCAAAAGTACAATCCCTAGGAATGAGCAGTTCTTC.

In its sample, this clonotype was seen a few times. J is TRBJ2-3 and V is TRBV5-1; perhaps TRBD2 as D (6 bases). The germline V gene encodes CDR1 SGHRS and CDR2 YFSETQ. The CDR3 sequence is 13 residues long. Trimming removed 2 bases at V and 11 bases at J, with 15 bases between. This chain's CDR3 is CASSFLGPGEQYF. CDR3 coding DNA: TGCGCCAGCAGCTTCCTGGGACCGGGGGAGCAGTATTTT.

The sample holds one count of this clonotype. The chain joins TRBV20-1 to TRBJ2-1; TRBD2 is a possible D gene (7 bases). The germline gives CDR1 DFQATT, CDR2 SNEGSKA (reference sequence). The CDR3 sequence is 13 residues long. V lost 7 bases and J lost 8, with 18 bases in between. In DNA form, the CDR3 reads TGCAGTGTTGGGGGGGCAGTCTGGTATGAGCAGTTCTTC. Its protein is CSVGGAVWYEQFF.

The chain uses TRBV28 and TRBJ2-3; 7 positions match TRBD2. This CDR3 region has 15 residues. Germline values: CDR1 MDHEN, CDR2 SYDVKM. Trimming cost V 6 bases and J 2 bases; bases outside gene matches: 8. The CDR3 DNA sequence: TGTGCCAGCAGGCGGGCGGGGGTTCCCACAGATACGCAGTATTTT. It translates to CASRRAGVPTDTQYF.

About this clonotype itself: Germline is not matched at one junction end, which may reflect a read error. The chain is built from TRBV5-1 and TRBJ2-7; 14 bases fit TRBD2. Germline V lookup: CDR1 SGHRS, CDR2 YFSETQ. The CDR3 loop spans 16 amino acids. The chain's CDR3 is CANSLGLAGEPYEQYF. The DNA of the CDR3 is TGCGCCAACAGCTTGGGACTAGCGGGAGAGCCCTACGAGCAGTACTTC.

This clonotype was detected only a few times. V usage is TRBV6-2 or TRBV6-3 and J usage is TRBJ2-4; no reliable D call. Matching the DNA end better, TRBJ2-7 makes the J call doubtful. This CDR3 is 14 amino acids long. Germline loops: CDR1 MNHEY, CDR2 SVGEGT. The CDR3: CASTTGGGTYEQYF. The CDR3 nucleotides read TGTGCCAGCACCACCGGTGGCGGAACCTACGAGCAGTACTTC.

The rearrangement links TRBV21-1 to TRBJ2-5; TRBD1, the table's D call, lacks a check against the DNA. TRBV21-1 is assigned pseudogene status. The CDR3 length is 18 residues. The CDR3 is CASSKVGTPLKLQETQYF. The CDR3 coding sequence is TGTGCCAGCAGCAAAGTTGGGACACCTCTAAAACTTCAAGAGACCCAGTACTTC.

The rearrangement links TRBV20-1 to TRBJ2-3, with D unresolved. This CDR3 is built from 13 residues. Germline CDR1 is DFQATT and CDR2 is SNEGSKA (reference sequence). The germline V and J ends were trimmed by 4 bases and 3 bases, with 11 bases remaining between them. CDR3 sequence reads: CSAKPGITDTQYF. The CDR3 region has the DNA TGCAGTGCTAAGCCCGGCATTACAGATACGCAGTATTTT.

The count of this clonotype is one. The V gene is TRBV20-1, the J gene TRBJ2-1; 16 bases map to TRBD2. CDR3 size: 15 residues. CDR1 and CDR2 from the germline V gene are DFQATT and SNEGSKA (reference sequence). The CDR3, as DNA: TGCAGCCCGGGACTAGCGGGAGGGCCCCACAATGAGCAGTTCTTC. Protein: CSPGLAGGPHNEQFF.

Here the CDR3 DNA reads TGTGCCAGCAGCTCTTCTAGCGGGAGCCGAGAGCAGTTCTTC. It yields the protein CASSSSSGSREQFF. This chain joins TRBV7-9 and TRBJ2-1, with 10 bases fitting TRBD2. Germline V lookup: CDR1 SEHNR, CDR2 FQNEAQ (reference sequence). This CDR3 region has 14 residues. The V and J ends lost 4 bases and 10 bases, in that order; junction bases with no gene match: 7.

This chain joins TRBV9 and TRBJ2-3; no clear D. CDR1 SGDLS and CDR2 YYNGEE come from the germline V gene. The CDR3 extends over 13 amino acids. V was shortened by 4 bases and J by 6 bases, with 12 bases between the two germline ends. The CDR3 here is CASSPQISDTQYF. The CDR3 DNA follows: TGTGCCAGCAGCCCCCAAATCTCGGATACGCAGTATTTT.

This chain connects TRBV27 to TRBJ1-2; the D gene is possibly TRBD1 (6 bases). Trimming took off 5 bases at V and 5 bases at J, with 15 bases between the two ends. Germline V gene data show CDR1 as MNHEY and CDR2 as SMNVEV (reference sequence). The CDR3 runs to 14 residues. CDR3 residues: CASSVLGAPYGYTF. Here the CDR3 DNA reads TGTGCCAGCAGTGTACTGGGGGCGCCGTATGGCTACACCTTC.

The chain joins TRBV30 to TRBJ2-3; TRBD2 might be the D (6 bases). CDR1 GTSNPN and CDR2 SVGIG come from the germline V gene (reference sequence). The CDR3 length is 12 residues. For the CDR3, the DNA is TGTGCACACGGAGGGTTAGTAGATACGCAGTATTTT. Translating gives CAHGGLVDTQYF.

The chain is built from TRBV11-2 and TRBJ2-3, with D perhaps assigned TRBD1 or TRBD2 (5 bases each). Germline CDR1 and CDR2: SGHAT and FQNNGV. V lost 4 bases to trimming and J lost 2 bases, with 16 bases between them. This CDR3 comprises 16 residues. In nucleotides, the CDR3 is TGTGCCAGCAGCTCTCTATTAGAGGGGCACACAGATACGCAGTATTTT. Its protein is CASSSLLEGHTDTQYF.

This chain joins TRBV12-3 or TRBV12-4 and TRBJ2-4; no clear D. Trimming left V 6 bases short and J 13 bases short, with 22 bases between. The CDR3 loop spans 14 amino acids. CDR3: CASSRGSSFQEQYF. For the CDR3, the DNA is TGTGCCAGCAGCCGCGGATCTTCCTTCCAGGAGCAGTACTTC.